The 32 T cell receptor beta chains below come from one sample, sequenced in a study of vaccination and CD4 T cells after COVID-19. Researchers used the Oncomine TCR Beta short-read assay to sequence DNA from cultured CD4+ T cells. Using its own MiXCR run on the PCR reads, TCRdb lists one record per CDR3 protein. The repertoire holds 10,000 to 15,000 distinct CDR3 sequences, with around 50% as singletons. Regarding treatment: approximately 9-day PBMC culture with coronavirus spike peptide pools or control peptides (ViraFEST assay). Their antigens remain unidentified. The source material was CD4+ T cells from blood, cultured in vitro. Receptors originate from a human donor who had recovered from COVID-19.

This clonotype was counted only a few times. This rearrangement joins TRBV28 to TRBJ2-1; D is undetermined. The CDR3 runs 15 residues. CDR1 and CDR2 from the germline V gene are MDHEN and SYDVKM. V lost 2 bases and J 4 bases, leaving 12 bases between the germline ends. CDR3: CASSLTHPPYNEQFF. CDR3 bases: TGTGCCAGCAGTTTAACCCATCCTCCGTACAATGAGCAGTTCTTC.

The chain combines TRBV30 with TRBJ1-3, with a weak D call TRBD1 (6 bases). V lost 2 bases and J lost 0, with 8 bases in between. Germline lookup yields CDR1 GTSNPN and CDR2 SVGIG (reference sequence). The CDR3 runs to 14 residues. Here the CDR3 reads CAWSQGISGNTIYF. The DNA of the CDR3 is TGTGCCTGGAGTCAGGGGATCTCTGGAAACACCATATATTTT.

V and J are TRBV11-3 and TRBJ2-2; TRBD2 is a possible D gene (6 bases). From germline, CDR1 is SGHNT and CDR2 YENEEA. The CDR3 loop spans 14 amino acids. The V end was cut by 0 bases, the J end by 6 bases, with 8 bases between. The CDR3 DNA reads TGTGCCAGCAGCTTAGAATGGGGGGCCGGGGAGCTGTTTTTT. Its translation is CASSLEWGAGELFF.

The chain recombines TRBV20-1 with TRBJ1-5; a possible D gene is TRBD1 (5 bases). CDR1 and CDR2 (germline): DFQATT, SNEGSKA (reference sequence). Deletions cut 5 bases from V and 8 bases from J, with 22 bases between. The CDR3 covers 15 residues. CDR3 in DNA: TGCAGTGCTCCCAGGTTACCGGGGCTCCGGGAGCCCCAGCATTTT. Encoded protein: CSAPRLPGLREPQHF.

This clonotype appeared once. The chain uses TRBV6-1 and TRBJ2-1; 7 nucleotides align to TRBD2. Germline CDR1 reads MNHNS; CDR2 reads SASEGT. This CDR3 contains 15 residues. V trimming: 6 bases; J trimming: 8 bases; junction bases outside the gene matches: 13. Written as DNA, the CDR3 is TGTGCCAGCAGAAAAGCGGGGCGGGGTGACGATGAGCAGTTCTTC. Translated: CASRKAGRGDDEQFF.

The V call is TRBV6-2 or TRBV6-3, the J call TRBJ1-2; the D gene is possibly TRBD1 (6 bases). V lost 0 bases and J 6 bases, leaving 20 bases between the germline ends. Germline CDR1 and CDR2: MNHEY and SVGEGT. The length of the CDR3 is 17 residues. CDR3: CASSYSAKSGGADGYTF. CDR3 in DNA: TGTGCCAGCAGTTACTCAGCAAAGTCGGGGGGCGCGGATGGCTACACCTTC.

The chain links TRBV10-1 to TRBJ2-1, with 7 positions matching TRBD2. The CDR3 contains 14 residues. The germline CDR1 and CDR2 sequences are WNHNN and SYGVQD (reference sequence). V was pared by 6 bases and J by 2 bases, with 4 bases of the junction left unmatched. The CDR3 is CASSPSGAYNEQFF. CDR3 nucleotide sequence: TGCGCCAGCAGCCCCAGCGGGGCCTACAATGAGCAGTTCTTC.

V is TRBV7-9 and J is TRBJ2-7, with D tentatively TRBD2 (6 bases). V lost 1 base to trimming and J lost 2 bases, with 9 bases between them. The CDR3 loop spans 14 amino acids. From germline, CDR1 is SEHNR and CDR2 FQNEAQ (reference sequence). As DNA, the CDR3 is TGTGCCAGCAGCTTAGGGAGGGGAACCTACGAGCAGTACTTC. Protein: CASSLGRGTYEQYF.

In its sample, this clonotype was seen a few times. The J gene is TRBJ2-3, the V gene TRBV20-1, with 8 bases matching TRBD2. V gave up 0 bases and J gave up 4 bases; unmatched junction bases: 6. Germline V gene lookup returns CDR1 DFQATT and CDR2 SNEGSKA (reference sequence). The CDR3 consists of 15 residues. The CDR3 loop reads CSARDSGGVADTQYF. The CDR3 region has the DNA TGCAGTGCTAGAGATTCGGGGGGGGTCGCAGATACGCAGTATTTT.

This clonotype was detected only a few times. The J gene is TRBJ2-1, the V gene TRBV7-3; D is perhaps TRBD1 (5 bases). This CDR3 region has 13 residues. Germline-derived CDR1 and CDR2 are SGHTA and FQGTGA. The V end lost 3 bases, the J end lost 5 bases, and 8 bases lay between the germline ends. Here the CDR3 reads CASSLGRDNEQFF. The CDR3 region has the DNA TGTGCCAGCAGCTTGGGGCGAGACAATGAGCAGTTCTTC.

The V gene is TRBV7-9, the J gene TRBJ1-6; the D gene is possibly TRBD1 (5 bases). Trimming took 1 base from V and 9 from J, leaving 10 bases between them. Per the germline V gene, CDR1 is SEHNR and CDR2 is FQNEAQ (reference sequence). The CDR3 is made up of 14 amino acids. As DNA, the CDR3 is TGTGCCAGCAGCTTAGAAGGGGTGGGTTCACCCCTCCACTTT. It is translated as CASSLEGVGSPLHF. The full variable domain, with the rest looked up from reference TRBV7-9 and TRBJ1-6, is DTGVSQNPRHKITKRGQNVTFRCDPISEHNRLYWYRQTLGQGPEFLTYFQNEAQLEKSRLLSDRFSAERPKGSFSTLEIQRTEQGDSAMYLCASSLEGVGSPLHFGNGTRLTVT.

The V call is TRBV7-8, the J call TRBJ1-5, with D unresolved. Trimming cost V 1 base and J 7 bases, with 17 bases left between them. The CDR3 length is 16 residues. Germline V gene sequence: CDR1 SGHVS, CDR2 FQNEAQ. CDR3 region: CASSLGLGLPGQPQHF. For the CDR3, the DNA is TGTGCCAGCAGCTTAGGGCTCGGGCTACCGGGACAGCCCCAGCATTTT.

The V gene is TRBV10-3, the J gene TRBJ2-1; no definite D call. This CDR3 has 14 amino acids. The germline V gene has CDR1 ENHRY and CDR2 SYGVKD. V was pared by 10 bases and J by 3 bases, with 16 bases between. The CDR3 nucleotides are TGTGCCAGTTCGAGACCTTGGGGCTACAATGAGCAGTTCTTC. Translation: CASSRPWGYNEQFF.

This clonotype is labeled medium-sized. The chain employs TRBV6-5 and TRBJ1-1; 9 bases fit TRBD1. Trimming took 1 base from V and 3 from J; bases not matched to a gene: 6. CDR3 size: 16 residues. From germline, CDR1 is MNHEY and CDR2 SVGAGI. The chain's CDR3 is CASSYYGTGLDTEAFF. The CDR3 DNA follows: TGTGCCAGCAGTTACTACGGGACAGGGTTGGACACTGAAGCTTTCTTT.

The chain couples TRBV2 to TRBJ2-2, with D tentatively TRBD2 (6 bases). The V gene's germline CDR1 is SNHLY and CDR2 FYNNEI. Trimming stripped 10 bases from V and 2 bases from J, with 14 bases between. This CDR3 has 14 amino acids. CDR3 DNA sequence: TGTGCCACCAGCTTAGCGGAAAACACCGGGGAGCTGTTTTTT. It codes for CATSLAENTGELFF.

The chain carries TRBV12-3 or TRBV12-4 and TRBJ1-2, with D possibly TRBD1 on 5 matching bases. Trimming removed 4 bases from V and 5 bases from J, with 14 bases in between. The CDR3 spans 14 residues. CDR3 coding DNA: TGTGCCAGCAGTTCATCAGGGACTGGGTATGGCTACACCTTC. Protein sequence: CASSSSGTGYGYTF.

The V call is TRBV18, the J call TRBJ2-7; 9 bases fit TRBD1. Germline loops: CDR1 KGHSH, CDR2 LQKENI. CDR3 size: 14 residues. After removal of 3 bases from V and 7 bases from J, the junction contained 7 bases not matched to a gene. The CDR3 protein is CASSPGQGLGEQYF. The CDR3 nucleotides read TGTGCCAGCTCACCGGGACAGGGCCTAGGGGAGCAGTACTTC.

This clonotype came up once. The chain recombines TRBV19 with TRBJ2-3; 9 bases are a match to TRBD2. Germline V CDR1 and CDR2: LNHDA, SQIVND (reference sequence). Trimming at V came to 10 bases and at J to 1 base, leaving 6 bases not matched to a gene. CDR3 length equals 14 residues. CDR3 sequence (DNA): TGTGCCATGAGCGCGGGAGGGGGCACAGATACGCAGTATTTT. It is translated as CAMSAGGGTDTQYF.

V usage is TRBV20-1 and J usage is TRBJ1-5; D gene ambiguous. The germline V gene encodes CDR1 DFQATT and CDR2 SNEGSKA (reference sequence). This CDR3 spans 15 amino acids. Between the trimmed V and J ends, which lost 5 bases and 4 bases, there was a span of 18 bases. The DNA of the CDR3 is TGCAGTGCTCTCTCGGCGGGGAGGATAAATCAGCCCCAGCATTTT. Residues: CSALSAGRINQPQHF.

For the CDR3, the DNA is TGTGCCAGCAGCCAATCCCCTGCGGGGGAGCAGTACTTC. Its translation is CASSQSPAGEQYF. The chain uses TRBV3-1 and TRBJ2-7, with TRBD2 as a possible D gene (6 bases). The CDR3 is made up of 13 amino acids. The V gene lost 2 bases and the J gene lost 7 bases, with 12 bases spanning the gap. The germline CDR1 and CDR2 sequences are LGHDT and YNNKEL (reference sequence).

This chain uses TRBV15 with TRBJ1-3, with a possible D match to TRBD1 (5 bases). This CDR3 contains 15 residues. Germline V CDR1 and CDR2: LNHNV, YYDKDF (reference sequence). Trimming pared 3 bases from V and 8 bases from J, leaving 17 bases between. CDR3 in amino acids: CATSSFSGTRHTIYF. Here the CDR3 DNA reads TGTGCCACCAGCAGCTTCTCCGGGACTAGACACACCATATATTTT.

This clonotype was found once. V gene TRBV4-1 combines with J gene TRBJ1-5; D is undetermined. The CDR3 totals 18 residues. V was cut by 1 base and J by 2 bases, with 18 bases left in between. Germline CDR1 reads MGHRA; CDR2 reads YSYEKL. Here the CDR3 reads CASSQGFSLDPRNQPQHF. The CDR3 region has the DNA TGCGCCAGCAGCCAAGGATTCTCTTTGGACCCGCGCAATCAGCCCCAGCATTTT.

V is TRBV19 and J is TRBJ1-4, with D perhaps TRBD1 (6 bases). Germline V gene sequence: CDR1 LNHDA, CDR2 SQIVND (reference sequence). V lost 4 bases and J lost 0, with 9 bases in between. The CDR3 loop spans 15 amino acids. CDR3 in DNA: TGTGCCAGTAGTACGGAGGGGGCAACTAATGAAAAACTGTTTTTT. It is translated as CASSTEGATNEKLFF.

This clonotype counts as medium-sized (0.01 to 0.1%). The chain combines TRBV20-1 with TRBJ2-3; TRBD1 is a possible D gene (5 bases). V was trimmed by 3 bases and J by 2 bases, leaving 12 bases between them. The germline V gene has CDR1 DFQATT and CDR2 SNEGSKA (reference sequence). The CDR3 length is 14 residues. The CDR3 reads CSASPGHNTDTQYF. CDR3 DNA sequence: TGCAGTGCTAGTCCCGGACACAACACAGATACGCAGTATTTT.

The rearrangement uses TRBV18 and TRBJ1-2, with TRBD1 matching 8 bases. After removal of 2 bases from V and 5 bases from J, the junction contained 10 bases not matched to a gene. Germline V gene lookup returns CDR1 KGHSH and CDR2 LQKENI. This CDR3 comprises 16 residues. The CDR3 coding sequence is TGTGCCAGCTCACCATCGAGGGGACAGGCAGGGTATGGCTACACCTTC. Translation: CASSPSRGQAGYGYTF.

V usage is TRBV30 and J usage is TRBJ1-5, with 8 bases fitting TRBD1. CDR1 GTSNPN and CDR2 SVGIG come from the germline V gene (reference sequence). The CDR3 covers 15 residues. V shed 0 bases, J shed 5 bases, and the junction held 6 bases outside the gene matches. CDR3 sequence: CAWSVNTGGYQPQHF. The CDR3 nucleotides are TGTGCCTGGAGTGTAAATACAGGGGGATATCAGCCCCAGCATTTT.

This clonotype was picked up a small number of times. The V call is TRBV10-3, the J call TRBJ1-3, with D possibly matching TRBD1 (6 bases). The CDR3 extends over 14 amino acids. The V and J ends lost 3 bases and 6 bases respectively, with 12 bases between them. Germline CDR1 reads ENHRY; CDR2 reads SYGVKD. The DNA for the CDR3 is TGTGCCATCAGTGACTCTACAGGGAAAAACACCATATATTTT. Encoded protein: CAISDSTGKNTIYF.

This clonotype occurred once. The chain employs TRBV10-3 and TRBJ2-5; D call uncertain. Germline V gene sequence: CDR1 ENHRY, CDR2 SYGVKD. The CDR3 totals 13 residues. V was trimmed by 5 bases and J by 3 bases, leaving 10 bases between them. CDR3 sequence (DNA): TGTGCCATCAGTCCGACTGATGAAGAGACCCAGTACTTC. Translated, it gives CAISPTDEETQYF.

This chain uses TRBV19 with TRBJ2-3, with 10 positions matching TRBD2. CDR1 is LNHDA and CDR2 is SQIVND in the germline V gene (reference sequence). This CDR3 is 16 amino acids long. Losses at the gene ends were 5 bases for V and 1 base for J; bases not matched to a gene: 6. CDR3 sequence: CASSPLAGEGTDTQYF. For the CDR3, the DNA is TGTGCCAGTAGTCCTCTAGCGGGAGAGGGCACAGATACGCAGTATTTT.

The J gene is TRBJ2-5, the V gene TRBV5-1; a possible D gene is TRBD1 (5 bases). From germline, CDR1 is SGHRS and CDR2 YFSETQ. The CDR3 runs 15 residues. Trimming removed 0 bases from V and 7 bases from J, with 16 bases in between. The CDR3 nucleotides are TGCGCCAGCAGCTTGGCCTCCCAGGGTAGGGCGACCCAGTACTTC. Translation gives CASSLASQGRATQYF.

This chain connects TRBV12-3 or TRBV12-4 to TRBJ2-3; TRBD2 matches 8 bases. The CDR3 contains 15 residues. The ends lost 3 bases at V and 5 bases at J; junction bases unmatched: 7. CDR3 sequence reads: CASSLKGLAGDTQYF. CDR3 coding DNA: TGTGCCAGCAGTTTGAAAGGACTAGCAGGAGATACGCAGTATTTT.

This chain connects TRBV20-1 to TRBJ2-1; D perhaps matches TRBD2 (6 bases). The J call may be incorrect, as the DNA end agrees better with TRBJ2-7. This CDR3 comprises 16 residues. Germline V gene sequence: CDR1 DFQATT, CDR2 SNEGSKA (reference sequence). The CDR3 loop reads CSARGGADGGLRKQYF. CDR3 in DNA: TGCAGTGCTAGAGGAGGGGCTGACGGGGGATTACGGAAGCAGTACTTC.